A selection of T cell receptor beta chains follows, all from one sample in a study of T cell repertoires in cytomegalovirus infection. TCRdb processed the reads anew with MiXCR; each CDR3 protein has one entry. Of 100,000 to 150,000 distinct CDR3 sequences in the sample, 7% to 10% were seen once. Material for sequencing was PBMCs. The receptors here all came from a human donor in good health (CMV status not recorded). Some clones in this sample may be carry-over from other donors' samples. Both conserved end residues are part of each CDR3. A D gene is named only where the DNA matches it firmly. Rows give clone size only sometimes, using once, few, many, or a class for an expanded clone.

v_call	clone_size	d_call	j_call	cdr3_aa	cdr3_nt
TRBV28	many	NA	TRBJ1-5	CASSFLAGGDSNQPQHF	TGTGCCAGCAGTTTCCTAGCCGGGGGTGATAGCAATCAGCCCCAGCATTTT
TRBV20-1	few	NA	TRBJ1-5	CSADGPRYNQPQHF	TGCAGTGCCGATGGTCCACGCTACAATCAGCCCCAGCATTTT
TRBV20-1	NA	NA	TRBJ2-5	CSASDKGETQYF	TGCAGTGCTAGCGACAAGGGAGAGACCCAGTACTTC
TRBV7-2	many	NA	TRBJ2-3	CASIPRASSTDTQYF	TGTGCCAGCATCCCCCGGGCCTCTAGCACAGATACGCAGTATTTT
TRBV19	NA	NA	TRBJ1-1	CASSIVDSRTEAFF	TGTGCCAGTAGTATCGTGGATAGCAGGACTGAAGCTTTCTTT
TRBV5-6	NA	NA	TRBJ1-1	CASSLKGQGYYTEAFF	TGTGCCAGCAGCTTGAAAGGCCAGGGGTATTACACTGAAGCTTTCTTT
TRBV4-2	NA	TRBD2	TRBJ2-1	CASSQGIAGAVGEQFF	TGTGCCAGCAGCCAAGGGATAGCGGGTGCCGTCGGCGAGCAGTTCTTC
TRBV5-1	NA	NA	TRBJ2-5	CASSSSAQETQYF	TGCGCCAGCAGCTCCTCCGCTCAAGAGACCCAGTACTTC
TRBV29-1	few	NA	TRBJ1-1	CSVENGPNEAFF	TGCAGCGTTGAGAACGGCCCTAATGAAGCTTTCTTT
TRBV19	NA	NA	TRBJ2-1	CASSFPSLFNEQFF	TGTGCCAGTAGTTTCCCCTCTCTTTTCAATGAGCAGTTCTTC
TRBV29-1	NA	TRBD1	TRBJ1-1	CSVTQGFAEAFF	TGCAGCGTTACACAGGGGTTCGCTGAAGCTTTCTTT
TRBV29-1	NA	TRBD1	TRBJ2-4	CSVVQGDLENIQYF	TGCAGCGTTGTGCAGGGGGACCTCGAAAACATTCAGTACTTC
TRBV28	medium-sized	TRBD1	TRBJ2-7	CASSQGQGRRYEQYF	TGTGCCAGCAGTCAGGGACAGGGACGTCGGTACGAGCAGTACTTC
TRBV7-2	many	NA	TRBJ1-4	CASSPLTGSEKLFF	TGTGCCAGCAGCCCCCTCACAGGGAGTGAAAAACTGTTTTTT
TRBV5-5	many	TRBD1	TRBJ1-1	CASSGGTESSEAFF	TGTGCCAGCAGCGGAGGGACAGAGTCCTCCGAAGCTTTCTTT
TRBV6-2/TRBV6-3	many	TRBD2	TRBJ2-5	CASSKALAGWREETQYF	TGTGCCAGCAGTAAGGCCCTAGCGGGATGGCGGGAAGAGACCCAGTACTTC
TRBV28	many	NA	TRBJ1-1	CASRGGGRGNTEAFF	TGTGCCAGCAGGGGGGGGGGCAGGGGTAACACTGAAGCTTTCTTT
TRBV20-1	NA	TRBD1	TRBJ2-3	CSAPPRGSPTDTQYF	TGCAGTGCCCCCCCCAGGGGGTCCCCCACAGATACGCAGTATTTT
TRBV29-1	NA	TRBD2	TRBJ2-2	CSVPTLAGGPGELFF	TGCAGCGTGCCAACCTTAGCGGGGGGGCCCGGGGAGCTGTTTTTT
TRBV23-1	many	TRBD1	TRBJ2-3	CASSRGQGSTDTQYF	TGCGCCAGCAGCCGGGGACAGGGAAGCACAGATACGCAGTATTTT
TRBV29-1	many	NA	TRBJ2-5	CSVDRALETQYF	TGCAGCGTTGACCGCGCGTTGGAGACCCAGTACTTC
TRBV2	NA	NA	TRBJ2-3	CASTRAGSRAHADKQYF	TGTGCCAGCACCCGGGCGGGGTCACGGGCGCACGCAGATAAGCAGTATTTT
TRBV7-2	many	TRBD2	TRBJ2-3	CASRKGASGVLGDTQYF	TGTGCCAGCAGAAAAGGTGCTAGCGGGGTCCTCGGAGATACGCAGTATTTT
TRBV20-1	NA	TRBD1	TRBJ2-7	CSASTGATYEQYF	TGCAGTGCTAGTACAGGGGCTACCTACGAGCAGTACTTC
TRBV6-6	NA	TRBD1	TRBJ1-2	CARRREGTGDVYGYTF	TGTGCCAGAAGACGTGAAGGGACAGGGGATGTCTATGGCTACACCTTC
TRBV4-1	many	NA	TRBJ1-1	CASSQRVPREAFF	TGCGCCAGCAGCCAGCGGGTCCCAAGGGAAGCTTTCTTT
TRBV29-1	many	NA	TRBJ2-5	CSALKETQYF	TGCAGCGCCCTCAAGGAGACCCAGTACTTC
TRBV28	NA	NA	TRBJ2-7	CASRGGGPYYEQYF	TGTGCCAGCAGGGGGGGAGGACCTTACTACGAGCAGTACTTC
TRBV2	NA	NA	TRBJ1-2	CASSEGAGYGYTF	TGTGCCAGCAGTGAGGGGGCGGGCTATGGCTACACCTTC
TRBV2	NA	NA	TRBJ2-1	CASRFIQEGQFF	TGTGCCAGCCGCTTTATACAGGAAGGGCAGTTCTTC
TRBV7-8	many	TRBD1	TRBJ1-6	CASSTGQGRLDSPLHF	TGTGCCAGCAGCACCGGACAGGGTCGGTTAGATTCACCCCTCCACTTT
TRBV19	few	NA	TRBJ2-1	CASSTGWRNEQFF	TGTGCCAGTAGTACAGGGTGGCGGAATGAGCAGTTCTTC
TRBV7-2	few	TRBD1	TRBJ1-5	CASSSRQGSQPQHF	TGTGCCAGCAGCAGCCGACAGGGAAGTCAGCCCCAGCATTTT
TRBV30	few	NA	TRBJ2-7	CAWSVLATGPFYEQYF	TGTGCCTGGAGTGTACTCGCCACCGGACCCTTCTACGAGCAGTACTTC